This is a list of T cell receptor beta chains from one sample in a study of blood T cell repertoires in COVID-19. Measured with immunoSEQ multiplex PCR; TCRdb has only the in-frame clones, and not every one. The repertoire holds over 350,000 clones, with about 90% as singletons. Sequencing was done on a sample of PBMCs or T cells enriched from blood (not recorded which). The receptors were gathered from a woman aged 18-29 years with acute COVID-19. Each CDR3 is given with its conserved first and last residue. Fields, in order: clone size, D gene, V gene, J gene, CDR3 DNA, CDR3 protein. A D gene is named only where the DNA matches it firmly. For some rows the clone size is stated as once, few or many, or as a class when expanded; others skip it.

size: NA; D: NA; V: TRBV27; J: TRBJ2-3; DNA: TGTGCCAGCAGTTTAGGAAATTTAGGGGCGGATACGCAGTATTTT; CDR3: CASSLGNLGADTQYF
size: NA; D: NA; V: TRBV7-9; J: TRBJ1-1; DNA: TGTGCCAGCAGCTTAATCCGGGGTTACACTGAAGCTTTCTTT; CDR3: CASSLIRGYTEAFF
size: once; D: NA; V: TRBV9; J: TRBJ2-7; DNA: TGTGCCAGCAGCCCTCATGGGGCAACCTACGAGCAGTACTTC; CDR3: CASSPHGATYEQYF
size: NA; D: NA; V: TRBV5-6; J: TRBJ1-3; DNA: TGTGCCAGCAGCTTGGACCTGAGCTCTGGAAACACCATATATTTT; CDR3: CASSLDLSSGNTIYF
size: NA; D: TRBD2; V: TRBV4-1; J: TRBJ2-3; DNA: TGCGCCAGCAGCCAAGAACACCTCATCGGGGGGGGCACAGATACGCAGTATTTT; CDR3: CASSQEHLIGGGTDTQYF
size: few; D: NA; V: TRBV29-1; J: TRBJ1-2; DNA: TGCAGCGTTGAAGGTAGTTCCCTCTATGGCTACACCTTC; CDR3: CSVEGSSLYGYTF
size: NA; D: NA; V: TRBV28; J: TRBJ2-7; DNA: TGTGCCAGCAGCGGGTCCGGGTCCACCAGAGAGCAGTACTTC; CDR3: CASSGSGSTREQYF
size: NA; D: TRBD2; V: TRBV5-4; J: TRBJ2-3; DNA: TGTGCCAGCAGCTACCGTACTAGCGGGGGGGGAGATACGCAGTATTTT; CDR3: CASSYRTSGGGDTQYF
size: few; D: TRBD1; V: TRBV7-8; J: TRBJ1-2; DNA: TGTGCCAGCAGCATCCTCAGGGGGAGCTATGGCTACACCTTC; CDR3: CASSILRGSYGYTF
size: NA; D: NA; V: TRBV28; J: TRBJ1-4; DNA: TGTGCCAGCAGTTACAGGGCCGCTAATGAAAAACTGTTTTTT; CDR3: CASSYRAANEKLFF
size: NA; D: NA; V: TRBV5-1; J: TRBJ2-7; DNA: TGCGCCAGCAGCCCCCAGGACACCATATTACCCTACGAGCAGTACTTC; CDR3: CASSPQDTILPYEQYF
size: NA; D: TRBD1; V: TRBV19; J: TRBJ2-3; DNA: TGTGCCAGTAGCCCGGGACAGGGGGCAGATACGCAGTATTTT; CDR3: CASSPGQGADTQYF
size: NA; D: TRBD1; V: TRBV19; J: TRBJ1-2; DNA: TGTGCCAGTAGTAAAACAGGGGGCCTTCGGTATGGCTACACCTTC; CDR3: CASSKTGGLRYGYTF
size: NA; D: TRBD1; V: TRBV11-2; J: TRBJ2-5; DNA: TGTGCCAGCAGCTTAGGAGACAGGGACCAAGAGACCCAGTACTTC; CDR3: CASSLGDRDQETQYF
size: NA; D: NA; V: TRBV3-1/TRBV3-2; J: TRBJ2-7; DNA: TGTGCCAGTGGAGCGACCTTCGTTAGAGGGGAGCAGTACTTC; CDR3: CASGATFVRGEQYF
size: NA; D: TRBD1; V: TRBV19; J: TRBJ2-4; DNA: TGTGCCAGTAGGATGGACAGGGGTCAAAACATTCAGTACTTC; CDR3: CASRMDRGQNIQYF
size: few; D: NA; V: TRBV9; J: TRBJ1-1; DNA: TGTGCCAGCAGCGTAGCTACAGGGACCGTGAACACTGAAGCTTTCTTT; CDR3: CASSVATGTVNTEAFF
size: NA; D: TRBD1; V: TRBV10-2; J: TRBJ1-6; DNA: TGCGCCAGCGCTTCCGGGACAGGGTTCTGGGACACCCTCCACTTT; CDR3: CASASGTGFWDTLHF
size: NA; D: NA; V: TRBV28; J: TRBJ1-5; DNA: TGTGCCAGCAGTGGGGGGGACATGGGAAGCAGCAATCAGCCCCAGCATTTT; CDR3: CASSGGDMGSSNQPQHF
size: NA; D: TRBD1; V: TRBV19; J: TRBJ2-7; DNA: TGTGCCAGTAGTACGAACAGGGGAAACTCCTACGAGCAGTACTTC; CDR3: CASSTNRGNSYEQYF
size: NA; D: TRBD1; V: TRBV11-2; J: TRBJ2-3; DNA: TGTGCCAGCAGCTTTCCTAGACAGGGGGCGAGAACAGATACGCAGTATTTT; CDR3: CASSFPRQGARTDTQYF
size: NA; D: NA; V: TRBV24-1; J: TRBJ1-4; DNA: TGTGCCACCAGTGTGTTAGGGGTTAATGAAAAACTGTTTTTT; CDR3: CATSVLGVNEKLFF
size: NA; D: NA; V: TRBV20-1; J: TRBJ1-2; DNA: TGCAGTGCTAGTAACAGCCGCGGCTACACCTTC; CDR3: CSASNSRGYTF
size: NA; D: TRBD2; V: TRBV9; J: TRBJ2-3; DNA: TGTGCCAGCAGCGTAGAGGGTCTAGCGGGAAACACAGATACGCAGTATTTT; CDR3: CASSVEGLAGNTDTQYF
size: NA; D: NA; V: TRBV2; J: TRBJ1-6; DNA: TGTGCCAGCAGTGAAGCGCTTCAAGGGGTTTCACCCCTCCACTTT; CDR3: CASSEALQGVSPLHF
size: NA; D: TRBD2; V: TRBV24-1; J: TRBJ2-2; DNA: TGTGCCACCAGTGATTCGGGGGGAAACACCGGGGAGCTGTTTTTT; CDR3: CATSDSGGNTGELFF
size: NA; D: NA; V: TRBV27; J: TRBJ2-4; DNA: TGTGCCAGCAGGCGCGCGGGACTCGGCATTCAGTACTTC; CDR3: CASRRAGLGIQYF
size: once; D: NA; V: TRBV28; J: TRBJ1-2; DNA: TGTGCCAGCAGTTTGGGGACATCCTATGGCTACACCTTC; CDR3: CASSLGTSYGYTF
size: NA; D: NA; V: TRBV4-3; J: TRBJ1-5; DNA: TGCGCCAGCAGCCAAGATCGGGACACGGGCAATCAGCCCCAGCATTTT; CDR3: CASSQDRDTGNQPQHF
size: NA; D: TRBD1; V: TRBV7-9; J: TRBJ1-2; DNA: TGTGCCAGCAGCTTAGGGGGACAGGGGGCGAGTGGCTACACCTTC; CDR3: CASSLGGQGASGYTF
size: NA; D: TRBD1; V: TRBV27; J: TRBJ1-2; DNA: TGTGCCAGCAGAGTACAGGGGGGCTATGGCTACACCTTC; CDR3: CASRVQGGYGYTF
size: NA; D: TRBD1; V: TRBV7-2; J: TRBJ1-4; DNA: TGTGCCAGCAGCTTAGGACAGGGGGTTGAAAAACTGTTTTTT; CDR3: CASSLGQGVEKLFF
size: NA; D: TRBD2; V: TRBV14; J: TRBJ2-3; DNA: TGTGCCAGCAGCCAAGTTGGTACTAGCGGGAGGGCCTTCCCCCATACGCAGTATTTT; CDR3: CASSQVGTSGRAFPHTQYF
size: NA; D: NA; V: TRBV9; J: TRBJ1-6; DNA: TGTGCCAGCAGCGTAGACGGTTCACCCCTCCACTTT; CDR3: CASSVDGSPLHF
size: NA; D: NA; V: TRBV7-8; J: TRBJ2-5; DNA: TGTGCCAGCAGCTTAACCGGTGGGGGCGAGGGGGCCCAGTACTTC; CDR3: CASSLTGGGEGAQYF
size: few; D: TRBD1; V: TRBV15; J: TRBJ1-5; DNA: TGTGCCACCAGCAAAACCGGGACAGGGAACCAGCCCCAGCATTTT; CDR3: CATSKTGTGNQPQHF
size: NA; D: TRBD2; V: TRBV15; J: TRBJ2-3; DNA: TGTGCCACCAGCAGGACTAGCGGGAGCTTGACAGATACGCAGTATTTT; CDR3: CATSRTSGSLTDTQYF
size: NA; D: TRBD2; V: TRBV3-1/TRBV3-2; J: TRBJ2-6; DNA: TGTGCCAGCAGCCAAGCGACTAGCGGGGGGTTTATGGCTGGGGCCAACGTCCTGACTTTC; CDR3: CASSQATSGGFMAGANVLTF
size: NA; D: TRBD2; V: TRBV4-1; J: TRBJ2-7; DNA: TGCGCCAGCAGCCAAGGTGCGGGGGGCTTGCACGAGCAGTACTTC; CDR3: CASSQGAGGLHEQYF
size: NA; D: NA; V: TRBV6-5; J: TRBJ1-2; DNA: TGTGCCAGCTCGGGGAACTATGGCTACACCTTC; CDR3: CASSGNYGYTF
size: NA; D: NA; V: TRBV11-2; J: TRBJ2-7; DNA: TGTGCCAGCAGCGACTCATACGGAGGGCAATACGAGCAGTACTTC; CDR3: CASSDSYGGQYEQYF
size: once; D: NA; V: TRBV6-5; J: TRBJ2-5; DNA: TGTGCCAGCAGGTCCCTGGAGACCCAGTACTTC; CDR3: CASRSLETQYF
size: once; D: TRBD1; V: TRBV6-5; J: TRBJ1-6; DNA: TGTGCCAGCAGCCAAGGACAGGGGAGTAATTCACCCCTCCACTTT; CDR3: CASSQGQGSNSPLHF
size: NA; D: TRBD1; V: TRBV11-2; J: TRBJ2-6; DNA: TGTGCCAGCAGCGCTGGACAGGGGCCCTCTGGGGCCAACGTCCTGACTTTC; CDR3: CASSAGQGPSGANVLTF
size: NA; D: NA; V: TRBV1; J: TRBJ2-7; DNA: TGCACCAGCAGCCATCTCATCCCGGGACAGGGGACCCACGAGCAGTACTTC; CDR3: CTSSHLIPGQGTHEQYF
size: NA; D: NA; V: TRBV6-5; J: TRBJ1-4; DNA: TGTGCCAGCAGTTATAGTAACCCAACTAATGAAAAACTGTTTTTT; CDR3: CASSYSNPTNEKLFF
size: NA; D: TRBD1; V: TRBV27; J: TRBJ2-5; DNA: TGTGCCAGCAGTTCTACAGGGGGCGCATGGGAGACCCAGTACTTC; CDR3: CASSSTGGAWETQYF
size: once; D: NA; V: TRBV21-1; J: TRBJ1-2; DNA: TGTGCCAGCAGCAAAGTACAGGTAAATGGCTACACCTTC; CDR3: CASSKVQVNGYTF
size: NA; D: NA; V: TRBV5-1; J: TRBJ1-1; DNA: TGCGCCAGCAGCTGGGACACTATGGACACTGAAGCTTTCTTT; CDR3: CASSWDTMDTEAFF
size: NA; D: NA; V: TRBV20-1; J: TRBJ1-1; DNA: TGCAGTGCTCAGAGGATCACTGAAGCTTTCTTT; CDR3: CSAQRITEAFF
size: NA; D: TRBD2; V: TRBV20-1; J: TRBJ2-5; DNA: TGCAGTGCTAGTATTCCGGGGGGAGAGACCCAGTACTTC; CDR3: CSASIPGGETQYF
size: NA; D: NA; V: TRBV7-9; J: TRBJ2-5; DNA: TGTGCCAGCAGCTCTACCGCGAGGAGGGTGCGGGAGACCCAGTACTTC; CDR3: CASSSTARRVRETQYF
size: NA; D: NA; V: TRBV5-6; J: TRBJ1-1; DNA: TGTGCCAGCAGCTTAAGAGGAACTGAAGCTTTCTTT; CDR3: CASSLRGTEAFF
size: NA; D: NA; V: TRBV10-3; J: TRBJ1-6; DNA: TGTGCCATCAGTGAGAGTGAACGCGGTAATTCACCCCTCCACTTT; CDR3: CAISESERGNSPLHF